This T cell receptor (beta chain) originates from a study of blood T cell repertoires in COVID-19. Whole-study context: The study drew acute and convalescent COVID-19 samples from the United States, Italy and Spain. Sample material is recorded as cDNA or gDNA derived from T cells, B-cell-depleted T cells, or PBMCs.

With 6 bases removed from V and 4 bases from J, the gap between germline ends came to 27 bases. In germline, CDR1 is KGHSY, CDR2 FQNENV. The CDR3 has 18 residues. Original processing notes: Estimates of nucleated cell counts were drawn from the amplification of reference gene primers. Method: immunoSEQ multiplex PCR; TCRdb's copy keeps in-frame clones and lacks some. From that table come the V and J calls and clone size; the DNA was used to work out D and trimming. The table lists about 28,000 clones, about 90% of them singletons. Sequences were obtained from peripheral blood. This sequence was found in a human donor in a cohort sampled during active COVID-19. The chain combines TRBV16 with TRBJ1-2, with D perhaps matching TRBD1 (5 bases). CDR3 amino acids: CASRHPTRTLGTAYGYTF. DNA for the CDR3: TGTGCCAGCAGACACCCGACTCGAACGTTAGGGACTGCCTATGGCTACACCTTC.